The 10 T cell receptor beta chains given below trace back to one sample, sequenced in a study of T cells in Graves' hyperthyroidism and ophthalmopathy. RNA transcripts provided the source from which TCR beta CDR3 regions were amplified. A first-round RT-PCR of the TCR CDR3 used the HTBI primer set. TCRdb recomputed calls from the multiplex PCR reads with MiXCR, one row per CDR3 protein. This table has hundreds of thousands of distinct CDR3 sequences, roughly 17% appearing once. The material sequenced was blood. Receptors originate from a woman in her thirties with Graves' hyperthyroidism.

This clonotype was counted at least ten times. This chain links TRBV7-2 with TRBJ2-7; 11 bases map to TRBD2. The CDR3 contains 15 residues. CDR1 is SGHTA, CDR2 FQGNSA, per germline. The ends lost 5 bases at V and 4 bases at J; junction bases unmatched: 7. CDR3 protein: CASSQPGLAVYEQYF. The CDR3 DNA reads as TGTGCCAGCAGCCAACCGGGACTAGCGGTATACGAGCAGTACTTC.

This clonotype was seen many times. The V gene is TRBV2, the J gene TRBJ2-5; D gene uncertain. The CDR3 is made up of 11 amino acids. The germline V and J ends were trimmed by 2 bases and 4 bases, with 2 bases remaining between them. Germline V CDR1 and CDR2: SNHLY, FYNNEI. The CDR3 sequence is CASSERETQYF. The CDR3 bases are TGTGCCAGCAGTGAACGAGAGACCCAGTACTTC.

This clonotype was detected many times. V gene TRBV27 combines with J gene TRBJ1-1; D gene unclear. V lost 3 bases to trimming and J lost 1 base, with 6 bases between them. Germline V CDR1 and CDR2: MNHEY, SMNVEV (reference sequence). CDR3 size: 13 residues. This CDR3 reads CASSFIANTEAFF. CDR3 nucleotides: TGTGCCAGCAGTTTTATTGCGAACACTGAAGCTTTCTTT.

In its sample, this clonotype was seen a few times. V is TRBV7-9 and J is TRBJ2-2; D uncertain. The V gene's germline CDR1 is SEHNR and CDR2 FQNEAQ (reference sequence). The CDR3 spans 11 residues. With 3 bases removed from V and 10 bases from J, the gap between germline ends came to 6 bases. The CDR3 DNA reads TGTGCCAGCAGCTTGGGCTCGGAGCTGTTTTTT. This sequence encodes CASSLGSELFF.

This clonotype was detected many times. This chain connects TRBV27 to TRBJ2-1; D is undetermined. The germline V and J ends were trimmed by 3 bases and 8 bases, with 8 bases remaining between them. The CDR3 loop spans 12 amino acids. The V gene's germline CDR1 is MNHEY and CDR2 SMNVEV (reference sequence). In DNA, the CDR3 is TGTGCCAGCAGTTTTCCTGGGGATGAGCAGTTCTTC. This encodes CASSFPGDEQFF.

The V call is TRBV12-3 or TRBV12-4, the J call TRBJ2-5, with TRBD1 identical over 9 bases. The CDR3 sequence is 14 residues long. The V and J ends lost 6 bases and 2 bases, in that order; junction bases with no gene match: 4. CDR3 loop: CASRGQGLQETQYF. CDR3 DNA sequence: TGTGCCAGCAGGGGACAGGGTCTACAAGAGACCCAGTACTTC.

This clonotype was seen repeatedly, ten times or more. The chain joins TRBV6-6 to TRBJ2-7; 10 bases fit TRBD2. This CDR3 has 15 residues. Per the germline V gene, CDR1 is MNHNY and CDR2 is SVGAGI (reference sequence). Trimming removed 2 bases from V and 2 bases from J; junction bases left unmatched: 3. CDR3 sequence reads: CASSYETSGTYEQYF. The CDR3 DNA is TGTGCCAGCAGTTACGAAACTAGCGGGACCTACGAGCAGTACTTC.

This clonotype occurred a few times. The CDR3 DNA follows: TGTGCCAGCAGTGGGATTCTAGCGGGAAACACCGGGGAGCTGTTTTTT. Residues: CASSGILAGNTGELFF. The chain has TRBV12-3 or TRBV12-4 and TRBJ2-2; TRBD2 aligns across 9 bases. J lost 2 bases, V lost 5 bases, and 6 bases had no gene match. This CDR3 is built from 16 residues.

Ten or more counts support this clonotype. The chain joins TRBV3-1 to TRBJ2-1, with D unclear. CDR1 is LGHDT, CDR2 YNNKEL, per germline (reference sequence). The CDR3 length is 14 residues. Trimming stripped 0 bases from V and 9 bases from J, with 12 bases between. The CDR3 sequence is CASSQDRGVPEQFF. The CDR3, as DNA: TGTGCCAGCAGCCAAGATCGCGGCGTTCCTGAGCAGTTCTTC.

The genes are TRBV19 and TRBJ2-3; D not certain. Germline loops: CDR1 LNHDA, CDR2 SQIVND (reference sequence). This CDR3 is 15 amino acids long. Trimming took off 7 bases at V and 0 bases at J, with 14 bases between the two ends. The CDR3 bases are TGTGCCAGTAAGGGTTTCTCCCCGAGCACAGATACGCAGTATTTT. Amino acid sequence: CASKGFSPSTDTQYF.